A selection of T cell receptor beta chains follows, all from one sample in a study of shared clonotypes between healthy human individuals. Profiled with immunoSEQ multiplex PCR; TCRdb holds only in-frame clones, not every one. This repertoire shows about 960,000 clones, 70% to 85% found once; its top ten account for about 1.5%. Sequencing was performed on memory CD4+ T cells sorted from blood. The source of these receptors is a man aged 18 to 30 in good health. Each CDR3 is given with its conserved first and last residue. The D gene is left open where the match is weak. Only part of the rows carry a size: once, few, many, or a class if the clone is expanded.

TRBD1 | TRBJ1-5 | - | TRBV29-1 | TGCAGCGCTGGGACAGGGGGAAATCAGCCCCAGCATTTT | CSAGTGGNQPQHF
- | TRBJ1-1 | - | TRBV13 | TGTGCCAGCAGCCTACGGACAGCGGCTAGTGAAGCTTTCTTT | CASSLRTAASEAFF
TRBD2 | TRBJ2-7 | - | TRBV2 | TGTGCCAGCAGTGGAAGTGGACTAGCGGGGGCCGAGCAGTACTTC | CASSGSGLAGAEQYF
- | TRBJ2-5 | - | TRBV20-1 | TGCAGTGCCCACGAAGAGACCCAGTACTTC | CSAHEETQYF
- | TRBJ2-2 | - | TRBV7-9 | TGTGCCAGCAGCTTAGGCCTTACCACCGGGGAGCTGTTTTTT | CASSLGLTTGELFF
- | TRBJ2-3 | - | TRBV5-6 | TGTGCCAGCAGCTTGATCAGGAGGACAGATACGCAGTATTTT | CASSLIRRTDTQYF
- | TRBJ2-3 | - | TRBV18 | TGTGCCAGCTCACCACAGGGGGCTAGCGCAGATACGCAGTATTTT | CASSPQGASADTQYF
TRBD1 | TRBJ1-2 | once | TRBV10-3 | TGCGGTGCAGGGGGCCAATCTAACTATGGCTACACCTTC | CGAGGQSNYGYTF
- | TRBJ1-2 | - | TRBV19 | TGTGCCAGTAGTATCCTAGCGGGGGGCTCTGGCTACACCTTC | CASSILAGGSGYTF
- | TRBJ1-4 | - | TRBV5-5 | TGTGCCAGCAGCTTGGATGGGAGGGCAACTAATGAAAAACTGTTTTTT | CASSLDGRATNEKLFF
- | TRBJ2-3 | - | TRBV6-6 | TGTGCCAGCAGTTACCCCCCCACAGATACGCAGTATTTT | CASSYPPTDTQYF
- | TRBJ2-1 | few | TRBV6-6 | TGTGCCAGCAGTTACTCGAAGGGAGGGGGCTACAATGAGCAGTTCTTC | CASSYSKGGGYNEQFF
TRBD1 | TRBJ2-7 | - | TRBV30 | TGTGCCTGGTCACCGGGACAGGGGATTCCCTACGAGCAGTACTTC | CAWSPGQGIPYEQYF
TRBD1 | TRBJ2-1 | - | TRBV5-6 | TGTGCCAGCAGGCGGGACAGGGGGCAAGATGAGCAGTTCTTC | CASRRDRGQDEQFF
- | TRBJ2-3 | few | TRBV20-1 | TGCAGTGCTAGGAGAGCAGATACGCAGTATTTT | CSARRADTQYF
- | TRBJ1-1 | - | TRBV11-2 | TGTGCCAGCAGCTTAGAGTTTGCGGGTTACACTGAAGCTTTCTTT | CASSLEFAGYTEAFF
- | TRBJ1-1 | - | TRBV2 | TGTGCCAGCAGTGGTGGAGGGCAGGTGAACACTGAAGCTTTCTTT | CASSGGGQVNTEAFF
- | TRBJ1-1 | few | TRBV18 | TGTGCCAGCTCGGCCGGGAACACTGAAGCTTTCTTT | CASSAGNTEAFF
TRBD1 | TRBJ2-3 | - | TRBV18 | TGTGCCAGCTCATCAGGGGGAGATACGCAGTATTTT | CASSSGGDTQYF
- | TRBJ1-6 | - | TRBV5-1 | TGCGCCAGCAGCCGTTGGGGGTATGATTCACCCCTCCACTTT | CASSRWGYDSPLHF
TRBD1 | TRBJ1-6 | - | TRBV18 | TGTGCCAGCTCACTACAAACCGACAGGGATAATTCACCCCTCCACTTT | CASSLQTDRDNSPLHF
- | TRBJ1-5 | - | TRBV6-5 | TGTGCCAGCAGTTACTCGGTCTATAGCAATCAGCCCCAGCATTTT | CASSYSVYSNQPQHF
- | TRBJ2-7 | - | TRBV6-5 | TGTGCCAGCAGTTACCGTGAGGGAGGGGGCTACGAGCAGTACTTC | CASSYREGGGYEQYF
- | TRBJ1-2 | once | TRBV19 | TGTGCCAGCCAAACCACCCCCGGGGGAAGAGGCTACACCTTC | CASQTTPGGRGYTF
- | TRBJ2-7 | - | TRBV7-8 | TGTGCCAGCAGCTTAGTTGAACAGACCCACGAGCAGTACTTC | CASSLVEQTHEQYF
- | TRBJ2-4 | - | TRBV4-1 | TGCGCCAGCAGCCAAGAGGATCTAGCCAAAAACATTCAGTACTTC | CASSQEDLAKNIQYF
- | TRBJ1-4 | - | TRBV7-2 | TGTGCCAGCAGTTTCATAACGCAGGCGGCGGAAAAACTGTTTTTT | CASSFITQAAEKLFF
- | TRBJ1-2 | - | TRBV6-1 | TGTGCCATCAGGGGAGGAGTCCAAGCTAACTATGGCTACACCTTC | CAIRGGVQANYGYTF
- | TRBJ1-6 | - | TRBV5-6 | TGTGCCAGCAGCTTTAAGTCCGATAATTCACCCCTCCACTTT | CASSFKSDNSPLHF
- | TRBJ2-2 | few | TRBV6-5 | TGTGCCAGCACCACCCCCTCGGGCGGCACCGGGGAGCTGTTTTTT | CASTTPSGGTGELFF
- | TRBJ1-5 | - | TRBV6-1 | TGTGCCAGCAGTGAAGCCAGCTTACCGGGCAATCAGCCCCAGCATTTT | CASSEASLPGNQPQHF
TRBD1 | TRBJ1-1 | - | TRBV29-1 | TGCAGCGTTGAAGCACAGGGGGTGCCGGGTGAAGCTTTCTTT | CSVEAQGVPGEAFF
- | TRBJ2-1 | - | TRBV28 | TGTGCCAGCGCCCAGGGGGGCTCCTACAATGAGCAGTTCTTC | CASAQGGSYNEQFF
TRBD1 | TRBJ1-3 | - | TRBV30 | TGTGCCTGGAACCCCATCGACAGGGATCGAAACACCATATATTTT | CAWNPIDRDRNTIYF
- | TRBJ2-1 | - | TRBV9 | TGTGCCAGCAGCGTAGGGACGGGACGGGGTATCTGGAATGAGCAGTTCTTC | CASSVGTGRGIWNEQFF
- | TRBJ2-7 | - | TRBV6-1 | TGTGCCAGCAGTGAAGCTTTTGGATACGAGCAGTACTTC | CASSEAFGYEQYF
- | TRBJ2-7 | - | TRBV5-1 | TGCGCCAGCAGCTTCGGTAGCAGCGTTTCCGAGCAGTACTTC | CASSFGSSVSEQYF
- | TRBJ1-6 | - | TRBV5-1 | TGCGCCAGCAGCTTGGGCCAGGGGCTGCCACCCCTCCACTTT | CASSLGQGLPPLHF
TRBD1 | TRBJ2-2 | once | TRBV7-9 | TGTGCCAGCAGCTTACTTAGGACAGGGGGCACCGGGGAGCTGTTTTTT | CASSLLRTGGTGELFF
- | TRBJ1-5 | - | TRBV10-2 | TGCGCCAGCAGTGAAAGTGGCAATCAGCCCCAGCATTTT | CASSESGNQPQHF
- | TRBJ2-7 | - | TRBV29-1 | TGCAGCGTTGCACCAGGCCTCTCCTACGAGCAGTACTTC | CSVAPGLSYEQYF